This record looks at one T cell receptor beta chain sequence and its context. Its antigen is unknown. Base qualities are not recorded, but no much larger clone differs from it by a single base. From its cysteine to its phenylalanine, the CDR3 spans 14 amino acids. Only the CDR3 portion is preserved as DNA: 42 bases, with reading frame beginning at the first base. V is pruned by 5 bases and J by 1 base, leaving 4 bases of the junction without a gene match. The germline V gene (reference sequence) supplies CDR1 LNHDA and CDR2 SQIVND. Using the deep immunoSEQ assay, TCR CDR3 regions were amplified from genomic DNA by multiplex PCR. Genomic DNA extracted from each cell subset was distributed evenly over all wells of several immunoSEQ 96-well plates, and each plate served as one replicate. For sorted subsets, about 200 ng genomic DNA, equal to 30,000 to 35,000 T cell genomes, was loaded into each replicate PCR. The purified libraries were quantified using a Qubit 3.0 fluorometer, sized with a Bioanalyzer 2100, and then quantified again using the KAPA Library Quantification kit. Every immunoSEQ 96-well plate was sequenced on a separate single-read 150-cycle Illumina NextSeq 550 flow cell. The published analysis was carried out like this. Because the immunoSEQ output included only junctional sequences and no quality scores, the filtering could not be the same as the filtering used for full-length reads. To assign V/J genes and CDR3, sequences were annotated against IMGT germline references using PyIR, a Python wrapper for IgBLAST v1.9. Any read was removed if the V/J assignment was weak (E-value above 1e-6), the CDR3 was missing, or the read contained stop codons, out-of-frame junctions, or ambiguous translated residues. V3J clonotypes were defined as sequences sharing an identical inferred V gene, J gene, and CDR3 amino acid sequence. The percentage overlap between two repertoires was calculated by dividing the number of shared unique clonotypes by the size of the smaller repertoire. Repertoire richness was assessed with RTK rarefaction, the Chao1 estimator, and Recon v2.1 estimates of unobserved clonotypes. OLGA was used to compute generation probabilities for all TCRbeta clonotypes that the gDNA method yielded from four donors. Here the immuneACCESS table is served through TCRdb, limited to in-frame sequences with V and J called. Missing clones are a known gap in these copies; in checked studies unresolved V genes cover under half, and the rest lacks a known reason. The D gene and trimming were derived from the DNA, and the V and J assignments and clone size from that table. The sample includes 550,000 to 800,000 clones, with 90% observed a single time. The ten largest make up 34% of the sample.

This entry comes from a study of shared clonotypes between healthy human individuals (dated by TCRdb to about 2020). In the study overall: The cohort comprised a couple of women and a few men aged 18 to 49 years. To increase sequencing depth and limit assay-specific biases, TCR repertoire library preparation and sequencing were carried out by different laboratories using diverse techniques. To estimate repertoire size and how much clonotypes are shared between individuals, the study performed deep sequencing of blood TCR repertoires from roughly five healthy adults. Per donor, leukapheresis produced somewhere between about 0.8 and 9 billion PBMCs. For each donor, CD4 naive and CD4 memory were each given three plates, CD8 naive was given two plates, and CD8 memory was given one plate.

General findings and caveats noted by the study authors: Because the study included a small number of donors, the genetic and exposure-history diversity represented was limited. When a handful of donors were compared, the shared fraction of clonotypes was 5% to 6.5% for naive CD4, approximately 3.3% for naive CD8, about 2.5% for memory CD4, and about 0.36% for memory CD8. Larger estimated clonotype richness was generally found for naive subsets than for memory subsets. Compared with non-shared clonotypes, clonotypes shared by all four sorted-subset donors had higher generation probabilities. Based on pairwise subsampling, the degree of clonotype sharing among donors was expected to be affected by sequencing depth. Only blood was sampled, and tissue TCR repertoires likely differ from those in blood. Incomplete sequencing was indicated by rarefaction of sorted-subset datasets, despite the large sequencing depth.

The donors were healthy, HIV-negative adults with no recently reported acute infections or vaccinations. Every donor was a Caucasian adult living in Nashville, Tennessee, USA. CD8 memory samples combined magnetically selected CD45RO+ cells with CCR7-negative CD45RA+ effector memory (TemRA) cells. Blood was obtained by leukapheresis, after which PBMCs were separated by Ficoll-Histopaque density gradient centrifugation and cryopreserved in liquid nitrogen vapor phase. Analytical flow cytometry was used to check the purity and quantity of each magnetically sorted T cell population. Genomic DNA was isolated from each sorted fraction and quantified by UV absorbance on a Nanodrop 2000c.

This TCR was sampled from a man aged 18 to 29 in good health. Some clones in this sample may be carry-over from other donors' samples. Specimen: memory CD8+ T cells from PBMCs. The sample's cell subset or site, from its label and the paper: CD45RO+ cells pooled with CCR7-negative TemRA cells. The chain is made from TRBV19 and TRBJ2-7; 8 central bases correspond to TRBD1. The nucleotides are TGTGCCAGTAGTTCCCGGGACAGGTCCTACGAGCAGTACTTC. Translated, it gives CASSSRDRSYEQYF.